This TCR beta chain was recovered during a study of blood T cells in healthy people across ages. General study results and limits: Both higher diversity and more naive CD4+ cells marked long-lived donors when set against aged donors. Roughly linear declines in TCR beta diversity per million T cells occurred with age.

In the case of this clonotype: Its antigen is as yet unknown.

CDR3 length: 15 amino acids. J was trimmed by 11 bases and V by 5 bases; bases with no gene match: 13. From germline, CDR1 is LGHNA and CDR2 YSLEER. PCR was performed a second time for about 6 to 11 cycles using a sample-barcoded 5' primer and a J-beta primer mix. TCRdb re-called the 5' RACE reads with MiXCR, one entry per CDR3 protein. The sample carries around 500,000 distinct CDR3 sequences, around half recorded once. Peripheral blood was drawn, ten milliliters per donor. Total RNA was extracted at no less than 5 micrograms per sample. This chain joins TRBV4-3 and TRBJ1-5; the match to TRBD1 covers 9 bases. Specimen: blood. The TCR sequence derives from a man older than 75 in good health. The CDR3 bases are TGCGCCAGCAGCGAAGGGACAGGGTTGGTAGCGGCCCAGCATTTT. Translating it yields CASSEGTGLVAAQHF.